What follows are 30 T cell receptor beta chains derived from one specimen sequenced in a study of blood T cell repertoires in COVID-19. TCRdb's table, derived via immunoSEQ multiplex PCR, lists solely in-frame clones and lacks some. This table has fewer than 150,000 clones, approximately 91% appearing once. Sequencing used peripheral blood. Source of these receptors: a woman in her sixties or seventies who had recovered from COVID-19.

The rearrangement joins TRBV3-1 (or the pseudogene TRBV3-2) to TRBJ1-1; 7 bases fit TRBD1. Germline V lookup: CDR1 LGHDT, CDR2 YNNKEL (reference sequence). V lost 4 bases to trimming and J lost 4 bases; unmatched junction nucleotides: 6. The CDR3 loop spans 14 amino acids. In DNA, the CDR3 is TGTGCCAGCAGCCGACAGGGAGTCTCCACTGAAGCTTTCTTT. Amino acids: CASSRQGVSTEAFF.

The chain employs TRBV28 and TRBJ1-1; TRBD1 might be the D (6 bases). CDR1 is MDHEN and CDR2 is SYDVKM in the germline V gene. The ends were cut back, 0 bases at V and 4 bases at J, with 24 bases in the middle. CDR3 size: 19 residues. The CDR3 spells CASSLWGRRQARSGTEAFF. CDR3 sequence (DNA): TGTGCCAGCAGTTTATGGGGTCGGCGACAGGCCCGGTCAGGCACTGAAGCTTTCTTT.

The J gene is TRBJ1-2, the V gene TRBV25-1; 9 nucleotides line up with TRBD1. Trimming at V came to 10 bases and at J to 0 bases, leaving 3 bases not matched to a gene. The CDR3 has 13 amino acids. Germline values: CDR1 MGHDK, CDR2 SYGVNS. CDR3 DNA sequence: TGTGCCAACCACAGGGGGCCTAACTATGGCTACACCTTC. Protein: CANHRGPNYGYTF.

This chain uses TRBV9 with TRBJ2-1; TRBD2 matches at 9 bases. CDR1 is SGDLS and CDR2 is YYNGEE in the germline V gene. The ends lost 2 bases at V and 7 bases at J; junction bases unmatched: 13. The CDR3 loop spans 17 amino acids. This chain's CDR3 is CASSVTQRGDLRNEQFF. CDR3 DNA sequence: TGTGCCAGCAGCGTTACTCAGCGGGGGGATCTTAGAAATGAGCAGTTCTTC.

Written as DNA, the CDR3 is TGTGCCAGCAGCTTATATTCGCAGCCCCAGCATTTT. Translated, it gives CASSLYSQPQHF. The chain recombines TRBV7-9 with TRBJ1-5; D unclear. The CDR3 has 12 amino acids. V was cut by 2 bases and J by 7 bases, with 6 bases left in between. Germline V gene data show CDR1 as SEHNR and CDR2 as FQNEAQ (reference sequence).

This CDR3 reads CASSFRQGGLGEQYF. The CDR3 DNA reads as TGTGCCAGCAGCTTCCGACAGGGTGGGCTGGGGGAGCAGTACTTC. The V and J genes are TRBV7-2 and TRBJ2-7; 7 bases match TRBD1. V dropped 3 bases and J dropped 7; count of bases not matched to a gene: 12. The CDR3 has 15 amino acids. Germline CDR1 SGHTA, CDR2 FQGNSA. The full variable domain, completed using reference TRBV7-2 and TRBJ2-7, is GAGVSQSPSNKVTEKGKDVELRCDPISGHTALYWYRQSLGQGLEFLIYFQGNSAPDKSGLPSDRFSAERTGGSVSTLTIQRTQQEDSAVYLCASSFRQGGLGEQYFGPGTRLTVT.

V and J are TRBV5-3 and TRBJ2-1; no definite D call. TRBV5-3 is reported as an ORF; its role is uncertain. Trimming left V 0 bases short and J 5 bases short, with 6 bases between. The CDR3 is 13 amino acids. The CDR3 is CARSLARHNEQFF. The DNA for the CDR3 is TGTGCCAGAAGCTTGGCTAGACACAATGAGCAGTTCTTC.

This clone was seen a few times. The chain uses TRBV29-1 and TRBJ1-4; D gene unclear. V was clipped by 5 bases and J by 5 bases, with 9 bases between them. From germline, CDR1 is SQVTM and CDR2 ANQGSEA. This CDR3 contains 12 residues. CDR3 residues: CSVLSGNEKLFF. CDR3 nucleotide sequence: TGCAGCGTTCTATCGGGGAATGAAAAACTGTTTTTT.

This clone was recorded once. J is TRBJ2-1 and V is TRBV24-1; D is possibly TRBD2 (6 bases). The CDR3 loop spans 13 amino acids. Germline CDR1 reads KGHDR; CDR2 reads SFDVKD. Deletions cut 9 bases from V and 3 bases from J, with 11 bases between. DNA of the CDR3: TGTGCCACCCGGGACTCGAACTACAATGAGCAGTTCTTC. Translating it yields CATRDSNYNEQFF.

This clone was found once. The chain carries TRBV30 and TRBJ1-6; D is unresolved. CDR1 is GTSNPN and CDR2 is SVGIG in the germline V gene (reference sequence). The length of the CDR3 is 15 residues. V lost 1 base to trimming and J lost 1 base, with 8 bases between them. The CDR3 spells CAWSGARSYNSPLHF. The CDR3 DNA is TGTGCCTGGAGTGGTGCTCGGTCCTATAATTCACCCCTCCACTTT. The whole variable domain, remainder taken from reference TRBV30 and TRBJ1-6, is SQTIHQWPATLVQPVGSPLSLECTVEGTSNPNLYWYRQAAGRGLQLLFYSVGIGQISSEVPQNLSASRPQDRQFILSSKKLLLSDSGFYLCAWSGARSYNSPLHFGNGTRLTVT.

The chain joins TRBV6-5 to TRBJ2-5; perhaps TRBD1 as D (5 bases). V shed 2 bases and J shed 5 bases, with 6 bases lying between them. CDR3 length equals 12 residues. Per germline, CDR1 MNHEY and CDR2 SVGAGI. CDR3 in DNA: TGTGCCAGCAGTTACAGGGGCGAGACCCAGTACTTC. It encodes CASSYRGETQYF.

The chain carries TRBV4-2 and TRBJ2-5; the D gene is possibly TRBD2 (7 bases). The V gene lost 1 base and the J gene lost 5 bases, with 20 bases spanning the gap. From germline, CDR1 is LGHNA and CDR2 YNFKEQ. The CDR3 has 17 residues. In DNA, the CDR3 is TGTGCCAGCAGCCAAGGGATAGGGGGAGGGAAGGAGGAGACCCAGTACTTC. Encoded protein: CASSQGIGGGKEETQYF.

The chain combines TRBV11-3 with TRBJ2-2; D is perhaps TRBD1 (6 bases). This CDR3 spans 14 amino acids. The germline CDR1 and CDR2 sequences are SGHNT and YENEEA. The ends were cut back, 5 bases at V and 6 bases at J, with 13 bases in the middle. CDR3: CASSPQGTAGELFF. CDR3 nucleotides: TGTGCCAGCAGCCCGCAGGGGACGGCCGGGGAGCTGTTTTTT.

The chain joins TRBV11-2 to TRBJ2-3; D perhaps matches TRBD2 (6 bases). The CDR3 is 14 residues long. Germline CDR1 and CDR2: SGHAT and FQNNGV. Trimming shortened V by 0 bases and J by 5 bases, and 9 bases separated the two germline ends. The chain's CDR3 is CASSLDRGGDTQYF. The CDR3 region has the DNA TGTGCCAGCAGCTTAGATCGGGGAGGAGATACGCAGTATTTT.

This rearrangement joins TRBV27 to TRBJ1-4; 9 bases match TRBD1. The V segment lost 4 bases and the J segment 6 bases; nucleotides outside the gene matches: 6. In germline, CDR1 is MNHEY, CDR2 SMNVEV (reference sequence). The CDR3 totals 15 residues. The CDR3 coding sequence is TGTGCCAGCAGTTCCCCGGGACAGGGAGATGAAAAACTGTTTTTT. Residues: CASSSPGQGDEKLFF.

J is TRBJ2-5 and V is TRBV11-2; D may be TRBD2 (7 bases). V was trimmed by 1 base and J by 1 base, leaving 13 bases between them. CDR1 and CDR2 (germline): SGHAT, FQNNGV. CDR3 length equals 16 residues. The CDR3 sequence: CASSLVRRGPQETQYF. As DNA, the CDR3 is TGTGCCAGCAGCTTAGTACGGCGGGGGCCCCAAGAGACCCAGTACTTC.

This chain links TRBV28 with TRBJ1-2; D not resolved. Germline-derived CDR1 and CDR2 are MDHEN and SYDVKM. The CDR3 contains 13 residues. The V end was cut by 7 bases, the J end by 4 bases, with 13 bases between. CDR3 sequence reads: CASTKGGFYGYTF. The CDR3, as DNA: TGTGCCAGCACCAAAGGAGGGTTCTATGGCTACACCTTC.

The gene calls are TRBV2 and TRBJ2-3; 7 bases map to TRBD2. The V and J ends lost 4 bases and 3 bases, in that order; junction bases with no gene match: 4. The germline V gene encodes CDR1 SNHLY and CDR2 FYNNEI. The CDR3 runs to 14 residues. The CDR3 DNA sequence: TGTGCCAGCAGTGGGAGGCGGGGGACAGATACGCAGTATTTT. It encodes CASSGRRGTDTQYF.

This clone was counted a single time. The chain couples TRBV7-2 to TRBJ1-1; 7 bases match TRBD1. The CDR3 runs to 13 residues. The V gene end was trimmed by 4 bases and the J gene end by 3 bases; junction bases not matched to a gene: 2. In germline, CDR1 is SGHTA, CDR2 FQGNSA. The CDR3 protein is CASSSRGYTEAFF. In DNA form, the CDR3 reads TGTGCCAGCAGCTCCAGGGGGTACACTGAAGCTTTCTTT.

This chain uses TRBV6-2 or TRBV6-3 with TRBJ2-3; perhaps TRBD2 as D (5 bases). The V end was cut by 6 bases, the J end by 9 bases, with 19 bases between. Germline lookup yields CDR1 MNHEY and CDR2 SVGEGT. The CDR3 loop spans 14 amino acids. Here the CDR3 DNA reads TGTGCCAGCAGCCCCGCCCCAGCCGGGATCACGCAGTATTTT. It is translated as CASSPAPAGITQYF.

The CDR3 nucleotides read TGTGCCAGCAGCCCCGGCGAACTAGCGTTACCTTACGAGCAGTACTTC. Its translation: CASSPGELALPYEQYF. This chain links TRBV7-9 with TRBJ2-7, with 7 bases aligning to TRBD2. Trimming removed 5 bases from V and 4 bases from J; junction bases left unmatched: 14. Per germline, CDR1 SEHNR and CDR2 FQNEAQ (reference sequence). The length of the CDR3 is 16 residues.

The chain uses TRBV28 and TRBJ2-7; 8 nucleotides align to TRBD2. This CDR3 contains 15 residues. CDR1 is MDHEN, CDR2 SYDVKM, per germline. Trimming took 6 bases from V and 3 from J; bases not matched to a gene: 10. The CDR3 reads CASRPPSGSLYEQYF. The DNA of the CDR3 is TGTGCCAGCAGACCGCCCAGCGGGAGCCTCTACGAGCAGTACTTC.

CDR3 DNA: TGTGCCAGCAGCGCTCCGGGACAGGGGTACAATGAGCAGTTCTTC. The encoded protein is CASSAPGQGYNEQFF. This chain links TRBV7-9 with TRBJ2-1, with 10 nucleotides matching TRBD1. The CDR3 runs to 15 residues. V trimming: 5 bases; J trimming: 4 bases; junction bases outside the gene matches: 5. Germline assignment: CDR1 SEHNR and CDR2 FQNEAQ (reference sequence).

The V gene is TRBV12-3 or TRBV12-4, the J gene TRBJ2-7; D gene unclear. The CDR3 extends over 12 amino acids. With 2 bases removed from V and 6 bases from J, the gap between germline ends came to 8 bases. The CDR3 here is CASSLSSGEQYF. The CDR3 bases are TGTGCCAGCAGTTTAAGTTCCGGCGAGCAGTACTTC.

This chain's CDR3 is CAISDRDRRGETQYF. DNA of the CDR3: TGTGCCATCAGTGACAGGGACAGGCGTGGCGAGACCCAGTACTTC. The chain links TRBV10-3 to TRBJ2-5; 8 positions match TRBD1. V shed 3 bases, J shed 5 bases, and the junction held 8 bases outside the gene matches. Per germline, CDR1 ENHRY and CDR2 SYGVKD. CDR3 length: 15 amino acids.

V usage is TRBV6-7 and J usage is TRBJ2-3; 13 nucleotides line up with TRBD2. TRBV6-7 is treated as an ORF (open reading frame) with a function not yet certain. The CDR3 consists of 16 residues. The ends lost 6 bases at V and 4 bases at J; junction bases unmatched: 7. The CDR3 DNA is TGTGCCAGCAGGTTACCGGGACTAGCGGGACCAGATACGCAGTATTTT. Protein sequence: CASRLPGLAGPDTQYF.

The chain links TRBV6-2 or TRBV6-3 to TRBJ1-5; no definite D call. The germline V and J ends were trimmed by 2 bases and 2 bases, with 4 bases remaining between them. The CDR3 length is 13 residues. CDR1 and CDR2 (germline): MNHEY, SVGEGT. The CDR3 DNA follows: TGTGCCAGCAGTTACCGCGGCAATCAGCCCCAGCATTTT. Its protein is CASSYRGNQPQHF.

The chain couples TRBV3-1 (or the pseudogene TRBV3-2) to TRBJ2-3, with D possibly matching TRBD2 (6 bases). The CDR3 has 14 amino acids. The germline V and J ends were trimmed by 4 bases and 0 bases, with 8 bases remaining between them. Germline values: CDR1 LGHDT, CDR2 YNNKEL (reference sequence). In DNA, the CDR3 is TGTGCCAGCAGCCGGAGCGGGAGCACAGATACGCAGTATTTT. It specifies CASSRSGSTDTQYF.

The chain carries TRBV7-7 and TRBJ2-5; 14 bases map to TRBD2. The V gene end was trimmed by 5 bases and the J gene end by 4 bases; junction bases not matched to a gene: 3. This CDR3 is 15 amino acids long. Germline V gene lookup returns CDR1 SSHAT and CDR2 FNYEAQ (reference sequence). Here the CDR3 DNA reads TGTGCCAGCAGCCCGGGGACTAGCGGGAGAGAGACCCAGTACTTC. It translates to CASSPGTSGRETQYF.

The rearrangement joins TRBV9 to TRBJ2-7, with 7 bases fitting TRBD1. V shed 2 bases, J shed 2 bases, and the junction held 7 bases outside the gene matches. The CDR3 is made up of 15 amino acids. Germline V gene lookup returns CDR1 SGDLS and CDR2 YYNGEE. CDR3 sequence reads: CASSVTRDSAYEQYF. The DNA of the CDR3 is TGTGCCAGCAGCGTGACCCGGGACAGCGCCTACGAGCAGTACTTC.